Following are 7 T cell receptor beta chains from one sample sequenced in a study of T-cell reconstitution after alpha-beta-depleted transplantation in children (dated by TCRdb to between 2015 and 2016). Receptor libraries were prepared by PCR. The reads were generated on an Illumina HiSeq 2500. TCR libraries were prepared with molecular barcoding, using unique molecular identifiers to normalize TCRbeta repertoire quantification. The public sequencing data were trimmed at Q25 with fastp and processed into clonotypes with MiXCR by TCRdb, which kept only in-frame beta chains. Entries that share a CDR3 protein sequence are merged under the most common genes and DNA. Here the sample has 700,000 to 950,000 distinct CDR3 sequences; about 15% occur a single time. The top ten clones comprise roughly 5% of the sample. The treatment or condition label of this sample denotes: allogeneic hematopoietic cell transplantation with graft depleted of TCRalphabeta T cells and CD19 B cells.

The input for sequencing was PBMCs, mostly from graft donor cells, taken 360 days after TCRalphabeta/CD19-depleted stem cell transplant. These receptors were taken from a male patient between 10 and 17 years old who had a stem cell transplant for acute lymphoblastic leukemia, so the T cells may come from the graft donor.

This clonotype was seen more than once but under ten times. The rearrangement links TRBV9 to TRBJ2-7, with 13 bases matching TRBD2. After removal of 0 bases from V and 2 bases from J, the junction contained 8 bases not matched to a gene. CDR3 size: 18 residues. Germline V gene sequence: CDR1 SGDLS, CDR2 YYNGEE. In DNA, the CDR3 is TGTGCCAGCAGCGTAGTCCCGGGACTAGCGGGAACCCCCTACGAGCAGTACTTC. It codes for CASSVVPGLAGTPYEQYF. Filled out from reference TRBV9 and TRBJ2-7, the complete variable domain reads DSGVTQTPKHLITATGQRVTLRCSPRSGDLSVYWYQQSLDQGLQFLIQYYNGEERAKGNILERFSAQQFPDLHSELNLSSLELGDSALYFCASSVVPGLAGTPYEQYFGPGTRLTVT.

This chain uses TRBV7-3 with TRBJ1-1; the D gene is possibly TRBD1 (6 bases). The CDR3 contains 13 residues. V was shortened by 5 bases and J by 8 bases, with 15 bases between the two germline ends. Germline V gene lookup returns CDR1 SGHTA and CDR2 FQGTGA. The CDR3 DNA is TGTGCCAGCAGCCCCCGGGGGGGGCCAGAAGCTTTCTTT. Its translation is CASSPRGGPEAFF.

The chain links TRBV18 to TRBJ2-3, with a possible D match to TRBD1 (5 bases). Trimming took off 2 bases at V and 2 bases at J, with 11 bases between the two ends. Germline CDR1 and CDR2: KGHSH and LQKENI. The CDR3 consists of 15 residues. CDR3 region: CASSPGALTTDTQYF. CDR3 DNA sequence: TGTGCCAGCTCACCAGGGGCCTTAACCACAGATACGCAGTATTTT.

This chain uses TRBV12-3 or TRBV12-4 with TRBJ2-7, with D tentatively TRBD1 (6 bases). V lost 10 bases to trimming and J lost 0 bases, with 10 bases between them. The CDR3 runs to 12 residues. In nucleotides, the CDR3 is TGTGCCATACAGGGCCGCTCCTACGAGCAGTACTTC. Its translation is CAIQGRSYEQYF.

This chain links TRBV7-7 with TRBJ2-7; D is perhaps TRBD2 (6 bases). In germline, CDR1 is SSHAT, CDR2 FNYEAQ (reference sequence). The V end was cut by 1 base, the J end by 3 bases, with 13 bases between. The CDR3 sequence is 15 residues long. The CDR3 DNA is TGTGCCAGCAGCTTAGGGGGGGATGGGCACTACGAGCAGTACTTC. Translating gives CASSLGGDGHYEQYF.

The rearrangement joins TRBV12-3 or TRBV12-4 to TRBJ2-3; TRBD2 matches 11 bases. The V segment lost 7 bases and the J segment 6 bases; nucleotides outside the gene matches: 9. This CDR3 has 15 amino acids. CDR3 in amino acids: CASTRSASGRDTQYF. In DNA form, the CDR3 reads TGTGCCAGCACCCGGTCGGCTAGCGGGAGGGATACGCAGTATTTT.

This clonotype was seen only once. At one of its ends the junction is not consistent with the germline gene, which may arise from a read error. The chain carries TRBV6-2 or TRBV6-3 and TRBJ2-7; D might be TRBD2 (5 bases). CDR3 length: 14 residues. The germline V gene encodes CDR1 MNHEY and CDR2 SVGEGT. The CDR3 sequence is CASIYGVSSYEQYF. The CDR3, as DNA: TGTGCCAGCATTTACGGGGTGAGCTCCTACGAGCAGTACTTC.